The clone carrying this TCR beta chain was detected ten times or more. Its antigen is not known. This sample stems from a study of T cells after yellow fever vaccination. Whole-study findings and limits: Shared CD4/CD8 clonotypes were a small share, likely from convergent recombination. High-abundance clonotypes from the bulk population could contaminate FACS-sorted repertoires. Subsequent to the booster, the majority of primary-vaccination clones reappeared (around 95% CD4, 80% to 90% CD8).

The CDR3 loop spans 14 amino acids. The V gene's germline CDR1 is DFQATT and CDR2 SNEGSKA (reference sequence). Trimming took 0 bases from V and 1 from J, leaving 7 bases between them. Via MiXCR, TCRdb re-called the 5' RACE reads, giving one row per CDR3 protein. The repertoire includes 200,000 to 300,000 distinct CDR3 sequences, 3.6% of them detected once, and around 19% sits in the top ten. This material consisted of PBMCs, taken 15 days after the yellow fever booster vaccination. The clonotype was recovered from a man aged 18 to 35 who received the YFV17D yellow fever vaccine. The chain uses TRBV20-1 and TRBJ1-3; the D is unclear. In DNA form, the CDR3 reads TGCAGTGCTAGAGATGGGCCGTCTGGAAACACCATATATTTT. This sequence encodes CSARDGPSGNTIYF.